This record concerns one T cell receptor (beta chain) sequence. The data belong to a study of technical replicates of blood from a handful of donors. The method was immunoSEQ multiplex PCR; TCRdb's version includes in-frame clones alone and lacks a portion of them. The sample comprises tens of thousands of clones, approximately 95% of which are singletons, and roughly 0.24% rests with the top ten. V shed 5 bases and J 7 bases; nucleotides not matched to a gene: 16. Germline V lookup: CDR1 MNHEY, CDR2 SMNVEV (reference sequence). The CDR3 has 17 amino acids. The sample taken for sequencing was T cells isolated from PBMCs. The chain couples TRBV27 to TRBJ2-7, with 11 bases fitting TRBD2. This TCR came from a human donor in good health. The CDR3 bases are TGTGCCAGCAGTCACACCGGGATAGCGGGAGGGCCGGGGGAGCAGTACTTC. This sequence encodes CASSHTGIAGGPGEQYF.